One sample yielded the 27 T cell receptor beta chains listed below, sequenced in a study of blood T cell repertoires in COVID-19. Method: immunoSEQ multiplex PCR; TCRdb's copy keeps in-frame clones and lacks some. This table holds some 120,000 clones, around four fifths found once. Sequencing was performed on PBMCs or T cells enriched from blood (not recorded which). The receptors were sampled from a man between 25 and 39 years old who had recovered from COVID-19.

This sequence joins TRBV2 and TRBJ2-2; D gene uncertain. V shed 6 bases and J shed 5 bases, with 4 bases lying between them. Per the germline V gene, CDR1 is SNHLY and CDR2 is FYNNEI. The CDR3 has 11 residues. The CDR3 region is CASRRTGELFF. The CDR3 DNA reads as TGTGCCAGCAGGAGGACCGGGGAGCTGTTTTTT.

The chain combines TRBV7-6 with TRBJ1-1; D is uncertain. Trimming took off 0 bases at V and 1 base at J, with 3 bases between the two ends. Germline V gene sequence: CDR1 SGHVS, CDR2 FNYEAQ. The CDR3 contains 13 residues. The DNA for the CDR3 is TGTGCCAGCAGCTTAGCCAAGAACACTGAAGCTTTCTTT. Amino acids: CASSLAKNTEAFF.

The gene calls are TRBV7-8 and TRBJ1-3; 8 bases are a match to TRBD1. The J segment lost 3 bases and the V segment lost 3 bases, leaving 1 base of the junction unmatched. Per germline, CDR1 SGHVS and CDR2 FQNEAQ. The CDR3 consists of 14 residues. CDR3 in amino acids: CASSFGQGGNTIYF. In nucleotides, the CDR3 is TGTGCCAGCAGCTTTGGACAGGGTGGAAACACCATATATTTT.

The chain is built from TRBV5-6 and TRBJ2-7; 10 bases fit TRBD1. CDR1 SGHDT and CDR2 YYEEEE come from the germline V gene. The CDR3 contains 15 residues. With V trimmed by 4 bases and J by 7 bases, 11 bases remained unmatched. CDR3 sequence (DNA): TGTGCCAGCAGCAGAAAAGACAGGGGGCTTCGGGAGCAGTACTTC. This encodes CASSRKDRGLREQYF.

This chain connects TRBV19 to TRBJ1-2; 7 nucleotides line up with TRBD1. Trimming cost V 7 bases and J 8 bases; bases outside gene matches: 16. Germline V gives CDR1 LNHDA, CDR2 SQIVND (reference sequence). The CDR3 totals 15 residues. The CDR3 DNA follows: TGTGCCAGTAACCCGAGCAGGCAGGGGGATAGCGGCTACACCTTC. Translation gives CASNPSRQGDSGYTF.

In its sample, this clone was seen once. The chain's CDR3 is CASRKAGGGIWNEQFF. The CDR3 nucleotides are TGCGCCAGCAGGAAGGCTGGGGGGGGTATATGGAATGAGCAGTTCTTC. The chain is built from TRBV10-2 and TRBJ2-1; 7 nucleotides match TRBD2. Germline CDR1 reads WSHSY; CDR2 reads SAAADI. V was clipped by 6 bases and J by 7 bases; unmatched bases: 15. The CDR3 is made up of 16 amino acids.

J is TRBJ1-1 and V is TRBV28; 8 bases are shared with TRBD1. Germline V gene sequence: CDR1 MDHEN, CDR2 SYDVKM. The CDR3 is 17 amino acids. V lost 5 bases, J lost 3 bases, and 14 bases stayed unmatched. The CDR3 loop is CASSPTPRDRLHTEAFF. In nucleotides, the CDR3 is TGTGCCAGCAGTCCTACCCCCCGGGACAGGTTGCACACTGAAGCTTTCTTT.

The CDR3 DNA follows: TGTGCCAGCAGCTTAGGGGCGCGGGGAAACACCGGGGAGCTGTTTTTT. Translating it yields CASSLGARGNTGELFF. The genes are TRBV7-6 and TRBJ2-2; tentatively, D is TRBD2 (6 bases). Germline values: CDR1 SGHVS, CDR2 FNYEAQ. This CDR3 region has 16 residues. The V and J ends lost 1 base and 2 bases respectively, with 11 bases between them.

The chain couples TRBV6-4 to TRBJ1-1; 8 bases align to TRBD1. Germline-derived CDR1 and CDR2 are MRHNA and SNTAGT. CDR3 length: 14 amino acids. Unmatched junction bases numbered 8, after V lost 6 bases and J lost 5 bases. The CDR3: CASSQGTGSTEAFF. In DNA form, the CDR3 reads TGTGCCAGCAGCCAGGGGACAGGTAGTACTGAAGCTTTCTTT.

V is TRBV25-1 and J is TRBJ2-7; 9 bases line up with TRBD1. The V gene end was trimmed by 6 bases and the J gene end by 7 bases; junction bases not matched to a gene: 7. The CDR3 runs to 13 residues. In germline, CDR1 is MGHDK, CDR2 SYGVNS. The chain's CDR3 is CASSGTGRGEQYF. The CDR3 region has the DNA TGTGCCAGCAGCGGGACAGGGCGGGGGGAGCAGTACTTC.

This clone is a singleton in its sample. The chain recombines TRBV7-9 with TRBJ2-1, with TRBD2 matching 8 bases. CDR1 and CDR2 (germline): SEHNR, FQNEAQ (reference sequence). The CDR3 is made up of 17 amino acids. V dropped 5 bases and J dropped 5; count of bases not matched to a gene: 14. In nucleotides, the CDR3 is TGTGCCAGCAGCCCAAAGATGCGGGGGGACGGGCACAATGAGCAGTTCTTC. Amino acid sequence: CASSPKMRGDGHNEQFF. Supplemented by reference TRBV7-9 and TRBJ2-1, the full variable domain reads DTGVSQNPRHKITKRGQNVTFRCDPISEHNRLYWYRQTLGQGPEFLTYFQNEAQLEKSRLLSDRFSAERPKGSFSTLEIQRTEQGDSAMYLCASSPKMRGDGHNEQFFGPGTRLTVL.

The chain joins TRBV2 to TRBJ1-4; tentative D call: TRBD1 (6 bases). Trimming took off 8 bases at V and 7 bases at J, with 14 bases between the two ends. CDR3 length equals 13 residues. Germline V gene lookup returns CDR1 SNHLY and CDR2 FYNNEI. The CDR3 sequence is CASGTLEGEKLFF. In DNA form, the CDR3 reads TGTGCCAGCGGGACACTCGAGGGTGAAAAACTGTTTTTT.

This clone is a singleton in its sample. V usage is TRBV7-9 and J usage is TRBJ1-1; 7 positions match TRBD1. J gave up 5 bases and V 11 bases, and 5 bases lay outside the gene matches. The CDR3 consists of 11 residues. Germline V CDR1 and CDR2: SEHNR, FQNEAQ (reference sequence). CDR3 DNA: TGTGCCGGAAGACAGGGAACTGAAGCTTTCTTT. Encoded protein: CAGRQGTEAFF.

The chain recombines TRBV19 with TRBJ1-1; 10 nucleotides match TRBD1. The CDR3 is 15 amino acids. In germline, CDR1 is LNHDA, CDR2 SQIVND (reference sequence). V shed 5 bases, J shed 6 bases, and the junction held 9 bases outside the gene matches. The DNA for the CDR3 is TGTGCCAGTAGTGCGGACAGGGGGATAACGGCTGAAGCTTTCTTT. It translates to CASSADRGITAEAFF.

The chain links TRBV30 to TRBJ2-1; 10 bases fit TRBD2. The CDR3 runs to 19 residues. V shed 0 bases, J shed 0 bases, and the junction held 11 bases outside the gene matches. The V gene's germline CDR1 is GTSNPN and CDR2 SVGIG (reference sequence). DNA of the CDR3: TGTGCCTGGAGTGTATATGAACTAGCGGGATCGAGCTCCTACAATGAGCAGTTCTTC. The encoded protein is CAWSVYELAGSSSYNEQFF.

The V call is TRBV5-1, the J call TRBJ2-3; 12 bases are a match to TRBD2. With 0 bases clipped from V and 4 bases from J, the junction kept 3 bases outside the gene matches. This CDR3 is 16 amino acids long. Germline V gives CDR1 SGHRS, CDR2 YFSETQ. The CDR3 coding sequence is TGCGCCAGCAGCTTGGGACTAGCGGGAGTGGCAGATACGCAGTATTTT. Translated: CASSLGLAGVADTQYF.

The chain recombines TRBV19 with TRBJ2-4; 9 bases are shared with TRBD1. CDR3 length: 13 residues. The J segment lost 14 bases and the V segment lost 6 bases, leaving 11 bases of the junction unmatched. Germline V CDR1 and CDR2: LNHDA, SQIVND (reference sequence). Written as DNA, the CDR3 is TGTGCCAGTAGCCTCAGGGCGGGACAGGGAAAGTACTTC. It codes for CASSLRAGQGKYF.

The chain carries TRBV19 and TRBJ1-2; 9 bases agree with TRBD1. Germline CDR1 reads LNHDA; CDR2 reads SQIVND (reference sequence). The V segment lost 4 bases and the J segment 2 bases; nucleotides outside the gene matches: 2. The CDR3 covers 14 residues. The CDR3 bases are TGTGCCAGTAGTAAAGACAGGGGGAACTATGGCTACACCTTC. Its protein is CASSKDRGNYGYTF.

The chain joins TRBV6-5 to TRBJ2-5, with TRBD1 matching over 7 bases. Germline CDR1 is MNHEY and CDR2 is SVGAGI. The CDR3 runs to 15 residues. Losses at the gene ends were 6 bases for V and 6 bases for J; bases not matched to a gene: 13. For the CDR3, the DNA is TGTGCCAGCAGAGACCGTGACAGGGTGAGGAAGACCCAGTACTTC. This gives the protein CASRDRDRVRKTQYF.

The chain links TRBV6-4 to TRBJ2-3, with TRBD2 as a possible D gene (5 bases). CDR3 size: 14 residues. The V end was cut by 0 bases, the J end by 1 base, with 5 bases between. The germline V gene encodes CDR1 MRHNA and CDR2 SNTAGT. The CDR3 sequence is CASSDSAGTDTQYF. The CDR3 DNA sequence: TGTGCCAGCAGTGACTCAGCGGGCACAGATACGCAGTATTTT.

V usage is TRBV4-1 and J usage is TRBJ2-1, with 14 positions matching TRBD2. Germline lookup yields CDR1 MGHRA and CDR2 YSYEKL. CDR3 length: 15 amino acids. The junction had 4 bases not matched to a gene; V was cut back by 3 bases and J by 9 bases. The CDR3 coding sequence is TGCGCCAGCAGCCAGGGACTAGCGGGAGATTTTGAGCAGTTCTTC. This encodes CASSQGLAGDFEQFF.

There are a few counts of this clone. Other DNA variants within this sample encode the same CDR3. As DNA, the CDR3 is TGTGCCAGTAGTATATCGGGACAGGGGGCCCACGAGACCCAGTACTTC. It yields the protein CASSISGQGAHETQYF. The chain employs TRBV19 and TRBJ2-5, with TRBD1 matching over 12 bases. The J segment lost 5 bases and the V segment lost 2 bases, leaving 6 bases of the junction unmatched. The CDR3 has 16 amino acids. CDR1 and CDR2 from the germline V gene are LNHDA and SQIVND (reference sequence).

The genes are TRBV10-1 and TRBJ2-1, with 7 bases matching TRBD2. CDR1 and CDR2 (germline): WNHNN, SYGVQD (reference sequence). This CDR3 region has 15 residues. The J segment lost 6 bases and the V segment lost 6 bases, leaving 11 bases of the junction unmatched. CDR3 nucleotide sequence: TGCGCCAGCAGCTTTAGCGGGCCGGCCTCCAATGAGCAGTTCTTC. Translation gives CASSFSGPASNEQFF.

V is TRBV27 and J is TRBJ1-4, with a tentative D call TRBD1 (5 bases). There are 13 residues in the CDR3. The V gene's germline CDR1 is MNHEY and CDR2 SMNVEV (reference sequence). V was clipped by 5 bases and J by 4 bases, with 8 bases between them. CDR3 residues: CASSPQGNEKLFF. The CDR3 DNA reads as TGTGCCAGCAGTCCTCAGGGTAATGAAAAACTGTTTTTT.

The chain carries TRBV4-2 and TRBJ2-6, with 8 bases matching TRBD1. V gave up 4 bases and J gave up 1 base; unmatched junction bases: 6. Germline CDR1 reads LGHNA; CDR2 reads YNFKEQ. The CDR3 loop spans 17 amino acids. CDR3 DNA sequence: TGTGCCAGCAGCCCAGAGCGACAGGGGTCTGGGGCCAACGTCCTGACTTTC. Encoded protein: CASSPERQGSGANVLTF.

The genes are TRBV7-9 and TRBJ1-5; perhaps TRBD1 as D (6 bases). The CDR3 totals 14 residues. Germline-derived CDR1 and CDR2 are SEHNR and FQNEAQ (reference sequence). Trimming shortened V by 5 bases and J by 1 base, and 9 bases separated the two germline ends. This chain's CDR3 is CASSKGGSNQPQHF. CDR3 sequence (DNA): TGTGCCAGCAGCAAGGGGGGGAGCAATCAGCCCCAGCATTTT. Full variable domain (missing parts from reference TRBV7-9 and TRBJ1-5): DTGVSQNPRHKITKRGQNVTFRCDPISEHNRLYWYRQTLGQGPEFLTYFQNEAQLEKSRLLSDRFSAERPKGSFSTLEIQRTEQGDSAMYLCASSKGGSNQPQHFGDGTRLSIL.

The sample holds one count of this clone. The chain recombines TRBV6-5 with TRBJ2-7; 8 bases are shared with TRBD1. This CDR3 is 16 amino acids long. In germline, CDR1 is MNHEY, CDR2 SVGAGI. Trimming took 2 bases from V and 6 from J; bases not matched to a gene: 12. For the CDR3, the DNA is TGTGCCAGCAGTTACGGTGGGCAGGGGGCGGTTGCCGAGCAGTACGTC. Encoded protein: CASSYGGQGAVAEQYV.